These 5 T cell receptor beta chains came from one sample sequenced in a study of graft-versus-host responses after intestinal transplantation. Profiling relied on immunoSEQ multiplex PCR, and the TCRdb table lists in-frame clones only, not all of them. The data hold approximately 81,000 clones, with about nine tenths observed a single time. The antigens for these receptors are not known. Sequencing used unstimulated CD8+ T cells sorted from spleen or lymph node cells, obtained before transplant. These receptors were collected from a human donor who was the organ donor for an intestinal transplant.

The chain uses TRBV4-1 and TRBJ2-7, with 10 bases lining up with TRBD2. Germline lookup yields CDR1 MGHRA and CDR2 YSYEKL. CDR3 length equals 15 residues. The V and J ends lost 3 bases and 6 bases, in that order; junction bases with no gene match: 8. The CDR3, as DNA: TGCGCCAGCAGCCAGGAGCGGGGGGGTCCCCCCGAGCAGTACTTC. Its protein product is CASSQERGGPPEQYF.

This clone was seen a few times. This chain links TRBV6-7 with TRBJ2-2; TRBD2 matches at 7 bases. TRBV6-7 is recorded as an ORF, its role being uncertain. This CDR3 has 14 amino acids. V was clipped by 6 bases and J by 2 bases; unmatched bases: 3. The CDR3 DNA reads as TGTGCCAGCAGAAGGACTAGTAACACCGGGGAGCTGTTTTTT. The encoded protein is CASRRTSNTGELFF.

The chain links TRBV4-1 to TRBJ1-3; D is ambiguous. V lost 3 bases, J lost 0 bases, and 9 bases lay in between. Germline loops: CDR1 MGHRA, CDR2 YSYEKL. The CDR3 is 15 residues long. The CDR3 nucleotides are TGCGCCAGCAGCCACTTGGGCTTCTCTGGAAACACCATATATTTT. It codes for CASSHLGFSGNTIYF.

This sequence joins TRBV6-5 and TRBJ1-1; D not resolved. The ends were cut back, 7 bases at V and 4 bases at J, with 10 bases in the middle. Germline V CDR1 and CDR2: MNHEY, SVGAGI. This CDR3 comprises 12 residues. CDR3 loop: CASNPTGTEAFF. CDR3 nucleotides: TGTGCCAGCAATCCAACGGGCACTGAAGCTTTCTTT.

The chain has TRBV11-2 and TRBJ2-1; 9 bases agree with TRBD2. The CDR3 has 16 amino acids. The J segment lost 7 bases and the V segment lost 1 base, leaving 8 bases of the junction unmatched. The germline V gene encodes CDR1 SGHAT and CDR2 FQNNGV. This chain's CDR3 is CASSLGPGTSSNEQFF. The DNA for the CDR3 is TGTGCCAGCAGCTTAGGCCCCGGGACTAGCTCGAATGAGCAGTTCTTC.